The 16 T cell receptor beta chains below come from one sample, sequenced in a study of T cells after yellow fever vaccination. TCRdb fed the 5' RACE reads into MiXCR, producing one record per CDR3 protein. The sample has about 260,000 distinct CDR3 sequences, about 5% seen once. The sequencing used CD4+ T cells sorted from PBMCs, collected on the day of the yellow fever booster vaccination. These receptors originate from a man younger than 30 who received the YFV17D yellow fever vaccine.

This clonotype has at least ten counts. The chain carries TRBV5-1 and TRBJ1-6, with a possible D match to TRBD1 (5 bases). V was shortened by 4 bases and J by 7 bases, with 15 bases between the two germline ends. This CDR3 has 15 amino acids. Germline assignment: CDR1 SGHRS and CDR2 YFSETQ. As DNA, the CDR3 is TGCGCCAGCAGCGGGAACGGGGCTCGGAATTCACCCCTCCACTTT. This translates into CASSGNGARNSPLHF. Full variable domain (missing parts from reference TRBV5-1 and TRBJ1-6): KAGVTQTPRYLIKTRGQQVTLSCSPISGHRSVSWYQQTPGQGLQFLFEYFSETQRNKGNFPGRFSGRQFSNSRSEMNVSTLELGDSALYLCASSGNGARNSPLHFGNGTRLTVT.

This clonotype occurred a few times. V gene TRBV10-3 combines with J gene TRBJ2-7; 10 bases are a match to TRBD1. After removal of 10 bases from V and 5 bases from J, the junction contained 8 bases not matched to a gene. Germline V gene lookup returns CDR1 ENHRY and CDR2 SYGVKD. The CDR3 has 13 residues. The CDR3 loop reads CATGTGEKNEQYV. DNA for the CDR3: TGTGCCACAGGGACAGGGGAAAAAAACGAGCAGTACGTC.

The rearrangement joins TRBV12-3 or TRBV12-4 to TRBJ2-7, with a possible D match to TRBD1 (6 bases). This CDR3 contains 13 residues. Between the trimmed V and J ends, which lost 5 bases and 2 bases, there was a span of 10 bases. The CDR3 sequence: CASSRGQTYEQYF. CDR3 bases: TGTGCCAGCAGTAGAGGACAGACCTACGAGCAGTACTTC.

In its sample, this clonotype was seen a few times. The chain combines TRBV27 with TRBJ1-1; possible D gene TRBD1, 6 bases. V was pared by 8 bases and J by 11 bases, with 21 bases between. The CDR3 totals 13 residues. Germline loops: CDR1 MNHEY, CDR2 SMNVEV (reference sequence). In DNA, the CDR3 is TGTGCCAGCGGGGCTTCGGGGGGGCAAGGCGCTTTCTTT. Protein product: CASGASGGQGAFF.

The table lists this clonotype with many counts. The rearrangement links TRBV7-9 to TRBJ2-7; D is unresolved. Germline V gene data show CDR1 as SEHNR and CDR2 as FQNEAQ (reference sequence). The CDR3 length is 14 residues. V shed 5 bases and J shed 0 bases, with 11 bases lying between them. The DNA for the CDR3 is TGTGCCAGCAGCCGGGTTAGGAGCTCCTACGAGCAGTACTTC. Translated: CASSRVRSSYEQYF.

The chain carries TRBV7-6 and TRBJ1-4; D call uncertain. This CDR3 is 13 amino acids long. V gave up 0 bases and J gave up 12 bases, with 11 bases separating them. Germline CDR1 and CDR2: SGHVS and FNYEAQ. The CDR3 DNA follows: TGTGCCAGCAGCTTAGCGGAGTTGTCAGAACTGTTTTTT. This gives the protein CASSLAELSELFF. Complete variable domain (other parts from reference TRBV7-6 and TRBJ1-4): GAGVSQSPRYKVTKRGQDVALRCDPISGHVSLYWYRQALGQGPEFLTYFNYEAQQDKSGLPNDRFSAERPEGSISTLTIQRTEQRDSAMYRCASSLAELSELFFGSGTQLSVL.

This clonotype was observed at least ten times. The rearrangement links TRBV7-9 to TRBJ1-4, with D hard to call. CDR1 SEHNR and CDR2 FQNEAQ come from the germline V gene (reference sequence). V lost 6 bases and J lost 7, with 15 bases in between. The CDR3 consists of 14 residues. The CDR3 bases are TGTGCCAGCAGATCCGACGGAGGGAGTGAAAAACTGTTTTTT. Residues: CASRSDGGSEKLFF.

This chain uses TRBV28 with TRBJ2-7, with D tentatively TRBD1 (7 bases). CDR1 and CDR2 (germline): MDHEN, SYDVKM. This CDR3 has 16 residues. V was trimmed by 4 bases and J by 7 bases, leaving 23 bases between them. The CDR3 DNA reads as TGTGCCAGCAGTTCATGGACAGGCAGGAGGGGTTTTGAGCAGTACGTC. Translated: CASSSWTGRRGFEQYV.

In this sample, this clonotype turned up many times. This rearrangement joins TRBV6-6 to TRBJ1-3; D is ambiguous. The CDR3 length is 15 residues. Per the germline V gene, CDR1 is MNHNY and CDR2 is SVGAGI (reference sequence). The germline V and J ends were trimmed by 0 bases and 0 bases, with 6 bases remaining between them. The DNA for the CDR3 is TGTGCCAGCAGTTACTCATCAGCCTCTGGAAACACCATATATTTT. Its translation: CASSYSSASGNTIYF.

This clonotype appeared a few times. The V gene is TRBV29-1, the J gene TRBJ1-2; D perhaps matches TRBD1 (5 bases). CDR1 and CDR2 from the germline V gene are SQVTM and ANQGSEA. Between the trimmed V and J ends, which lost 4 bases and 1 base, there was a span of 16 bases. The CDR3 length is 15 residues. The CDR3 region has the DNA TGCAGCGTTGCGGGGGGACCCTCTCTTAACTATGGCTACACCTTC. Translated, it gives CSVAGGPSLNYGYTF.

This clonotype was detected a few times. The rearrangement joins TRBV4-1 to TRBJ2-5; weak D call: TRBD2 (6 bases). Trimming left V 4 bases short and J 0 bases short, with 12 bases between. Germline CDR1 reads MGHRA; CDR2 reads YSYEKL. The CDR3 spans 15 residues. CDR3 sequence reads: CASSLAALYQETQYF. The CDR3 region has the DNA TGCGCCAGCAGCCTAGCGGCCCTGTACCAAGAGACCCAGTACTTC.

This clonotype showed up many times. J is TRBJ2-5 and V is TRBV15; D could derive from TRBD1 or TRBD2 (5 bases each). The germline V gene encodes CDR1 LNHNV and CDR2 YYDKDF (reference sequence). V was cut by 1 base and J by 4 bases, with 10 bases left in between. The CDR3 length is 14 residues. This chain's CDR3 is CATSRGGDGETQYF. For the CDR3, the DNA is TGTGCCACCAGCAGAGGAGGGGACGGAGAGACCCAGTACTTC.

The sample holds many counts of this clonotype. The chain uses TRBV29-1 and TRBJ2-7; D gene unclear. The CDR3 spans 11 residues. With 4 bases removed from V and 9 bases from J, the gap between germline ends came to 13 bases. From germline, CDR1 is SQVTM and CDR2 ANQGSEA. Here the CDR3 DNA reads TGCAGCGTTGTGTCCGGGCAAAGGCAGTACGTC. Translating gives CSVVSGQRQYV.

This clonotype was counted many times. This chain links TRBV20-1 with TRBJ2-2; D remains ambiguous. The V end lost 3 bases, the J end lost 1 base, and 9 bases lay between the germline ends. The CDR3 spans 14 residues. Germline V lookup: CDR1 DFQATT, CDR2 SNEGSKA (reference sequence). DNA of the CDR3: TGCAGTGCTAGGATTTCAGAGAACACCGGGGAGCTGTTTTTT. Amino acids: CSARISENTGELFF.

This clonotype came up many times. This CDR3 is CATSDVWQGADTQYF. CDR3 bases: TGTGCCACCAGTGACGTATGGCAGGGCGCAGATACGCAGTATTTT. The V and J genes are TRBV24-1 and TRBJ2-3; tentatively, D is TRBD1 (5 bases). The V end was cut by 4 bases, the J end by 4 bases, with 14 bases between. This CDR3 is 15 amino acids long. CDR1 is KGHDR and CDR2 is SFDVKD in the germline V gene.

There are a few counts of this clonotype. V gene TRBV20-1 combines with J gene TRBJ2-7, with TRBD1 matching over 8 bases. Germline V lookup: CDR1 DFQATT, CDR2 SNEGSKA (reference sequence). The CDR3 is 11 residues long. V dropped 6 bases and J dropped 5; count of bases not matched to a gene: 3. As DNA, the CDR3 is TGCAGTGCACAGGGGGATGACGAGCAGTACTTC. Translated, it gives CSAQGDDEQYF.